This T cell receptor (beta chain) was observed in a study of cytomegalovirus exposure and HLA in healthy donors. The CDR3 is 16 amino acids. V dropped 3 bases and J dropped 1; count of bases not matched to a gene: 5. CDR1 and CDR2 (germline): LNHDA, SQIVND (reference sequence). PCR was performed using 60 Vbeta and 13 Jbeta primers. The protocol was immunoSEQ multiplex PCR, while the TCRdb copy is restricted to in-frame clones and leaves out a portion. The table has about 120,000 clones, approximately 78% seen once. V gene TRBV19 combines with J gene TRBJ1-5; 8 bases agree with TRBD1. Sequenced: PBMCs. The TCR comes from a woman in her twenties or thirties in good health and CMV-seropositive. The CDR3 spells CASSMRQGASNQPQHF. In nucleotides, the CDR3 is TGTGCCAGTAGTATGAGGCAGGGGGCAAGCAATCAGCCCCAGCATTTT.